One sample yielded the 9 T cell receptor beta chains listed below, sequenced in a study of blood T cell repertoires in COVID-19. TCRdb keeps only in-frame clones here, not all; method: immunoSEQ multiplex PCR. The table includes some 110,000 clones, approximately 80% detected once. The sequenced sample was peripheral blood. Every receptor here comes from a woman aged 70-85 years with acute or convalescent COVID-19.

This clone was counted between two and nine times. This chain links TRBV3-1 (or the pseudogene TRBV3-2) with TRBJ1-6; D is ambiguous. The CDR3 totals 13 residues. V was pared by 3 bases and J by 7 bases, with 7 bases between. CDR1 is LGHDT, CDR2 YNNKEL, per germline (reference sequence). CDR3 in amino acids: CASSQGPNSPLHF. The CDR3 DNA reads as TGTGCCAGCAGCCAGGGCCCAAATTCACCCCTCCACTTT.

The chain couples TRBV6-1 to TRBJ1-3, with no clear D. CDR1 is MNHNS and CDR2 is SASEGT in the germline V gene. V was clipped by 0 bases and J by 2 bases, with 11 bases between them. CDR3 size: 16 residues. The CDR3 sequence: CASSEADSPPGNTIYF. CDR3 bases: TGTGCCAGCAGTGAAGCAGACTCTCCACCTGGAAACACCATATATTTT.

This chain uses TRBV5-1 with TRBJ1-1, with 7 bases lining up with TRBD1. J gave up 6 bases and V 7 bases, and 9 bases lay outside the gene matches. Germline loops: CDR1 SGHRS, CDR2 YFSETQ. The CDR3 has 13 amino acids. The CDR3 here is CASSEGGQPEAFF. The CDR3 nucleotides are TGCGCCAGCTCCGAAGGGGGACAGCCTGAAGCTTTCTTT.

In regard to this clone: One junction end disagrees with the germline gene, perhaps due to a read error. V usage is TRBV27 and J usage is TRBJ2-7, with 8 bases fitting TRBD2. This CDR3 is 16 amino acids long. CDR1 is MNHEY, CDR2 SMNVEV, per germline (reference sequence). CDR3 region: CASSVSGLAGAYEQYF. CDR3 DNA sequence: TGTGCCAGCAGTGTATCCGGACTAGCAGGGGCCTACGAGCAGTACTTC.

For the CDR3, the DNA is TGTGCCACCCGGATTGGAGTGGACTACGAGCAGTACTTC. Its protein is CATRIGVDYEQYF. V usage is TRBV28 and J usage is TRBJ2-7; D is undetermined. The CDR3 length is 13 residues. Germline V gene data show CDR1 as MDHEN and CDR2 as SYDVKM. V shed 10 bases and J shed 3 bases, with 16 bases lying between them. Together with reference TRBV28 and TRBJ2-7, the CDR3 gives the full variable domain: DVKVTQSSRYLVKRTGEKVFLECVQDMDHENMFWYRQDPGLGLRLIYFSYDVKMKEKGDIPEGYSVSREKKERFSLILESASTNQTSMYLCATRIGVDYEQYFGPGTRLTVT.

The J gene is TRBJ2-6, the V gene TRBV6-5, with D tentatively TRBD2 (5 bases). V lost 3 bases, J lost 2 bases, and 11 bases lay in between. This CDR3 is 16 amino acids long. In germline, CDR1 is MNHEY, CDR2 SVGAGI. This chain's CDR3 is CASSYAEGAGANVLTF. The CDR3, as DNA: TGTGCCAGCAGTTATGCTGAGGGAGCTGGGGCCAACGTCCTGACTTTC.

The CDR3 DNA reads as TGTGCCAGCAGCCAAGATTTGGCGGCCCGGGAGACCCAGTACTTC. Protein: CASSQDLAARETQYF. This sequence joins TRBV3-1 (or the pseudogene TRBV3-2) and TRBJ2-5, with unresolved D. The CDR3 runs 15 residues. Trimming took off 0 bases at V and 5 bases at J, with 13 bases between the two ends. Per germline, CDR1 LGHDT and CDR2 YNNKEL (reference sequence).

The V call is TRBV19, the J call TRBJ2-7; 8 nucleotides agree with TRBD2. Losses at the gene ends were 4 bases for V and 1 base for J; bases not matched to a gene: 3. CDR3 length equals 14 residues. The germline CDR1 and CDR2 sequences are LNHDA and SQIVND (reference sequence). Here the CDR3 DNA reads TGTGCCAGTAGTAGTACTAGCGGATCCTACGAGCAGTACTTC. As protein: CASSSTSGSYEQYF.

V gene TRBV14 combines with J gene TRBJ1-6; D gene unclear. This CDR3 contains 13 residues. Germline assignment: CDR1 SGHDN and CDR2 FVKESK. Trimming stripped 2 bases from V and 10 bases from J, with 9 bases between. CDR3 nucleotide sequence: TGTGCCAGCAGCCAACACCCCAGGTCACCCCTCCACTTT. Translating it yields CASSQHPRSPLHF. Full variable domain (outside the CDR3, taken from reference TRBV14 and TRBJ1-6): EAGVTQFPSHSVIEKGQTVTLRCDPISGHDNLYWYRRVMGKEIKFLLHFVKESKQDESGMPNNRFLAERTGGTYSTLKVQPAELEDSGVYFCASSQHPRSPLHFGNGTRLTVT.